This T cell receptor beta chain stems from a study of radiotherapy plus CTLA-4 blockade in lung cancer. Study-wide points: Early blood T cell clone dynamics reportedly forecast response best, with interferon-beta.

As for this clone: Its antigen is currently unknown.

Profiled with immunoSEQ multiplex PCR; TCRdb holds only in-frame clones, not every one. The sample gives roughly 25,000 clones, around 72% of which show up once; about 3.7% is in the top ten. Specimen: peripheral blood, collected from a patient treated with radiotherapy plus ipilimumab. This sequence was found in a human donor with non-small cell lung cancer who had stable disease on radiotherapy plus ipilimumab.

CDR3 DNA: TGCAGCGTTGAAAATAGGCATGAGCAGTTCTTC. Amino acid sequence: CSVENRHEQFF. V and J are TRBV29-1 and TRBJ2-1; D remains ambiguous. The CDR3 has 11 amino acids. V lost 2 bases and J lost 8, with 7 bases in between. CDR1 and CDR2 (germline): SQVTM, ANQGSEA.